Detailed here is one T cell receptor (beta chain). Some clones are missing from TCRdb's copy, which holds only in-frame ones; the method was immunoSEQ multiplex PCR. This sample has 160,000 or so clones; roughly 87% occur once, and the top ten carry over 0.95%. The data derive from a study of blood T cell repertoires in COVID-19. For the study at large: COVID-19 samples collected from the United States, Italy and Spain covered acute and convalescent phases. The analysed material was cDNA or gDNA that came from T cells, B-cell-depleted T cells, or PBMCs.

Sequenced sample: PBMCs or T cells enriched from blood (not recorded which). The origin of this receptor is a human donor with acute COVID-19. The donor label of this sample is uncertain.

The CDR3 is CATGDGGAGETQYF. CDR3 in DNA: TGTGCCACCGGGGACGGGGGAGCGGGCGAGACCCAGTACTTC. This chain joins TRBV15 and TRBJ2-5; TRBD2 is a possible D gene (6 bases). This CDR3 is built from 14 residues. The ends were cut back, 8 bases at V and 5 bases at J, with 18 bases in the middle. Germline CDR1 LNHNV, CDR2 YYDKDF (reference sequence).